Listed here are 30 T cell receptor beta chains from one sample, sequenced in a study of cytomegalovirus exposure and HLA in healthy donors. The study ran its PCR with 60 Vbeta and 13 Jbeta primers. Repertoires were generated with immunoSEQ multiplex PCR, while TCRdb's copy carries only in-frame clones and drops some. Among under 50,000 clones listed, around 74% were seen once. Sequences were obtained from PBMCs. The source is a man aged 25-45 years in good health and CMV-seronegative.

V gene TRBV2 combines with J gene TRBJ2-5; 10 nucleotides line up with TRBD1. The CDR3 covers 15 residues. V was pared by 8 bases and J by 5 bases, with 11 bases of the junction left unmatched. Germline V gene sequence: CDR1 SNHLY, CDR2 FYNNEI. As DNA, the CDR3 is TGTGCCAGCCCCCGAGACAGGGGGCAAAGGGAGACCCAGTACTTC. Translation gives CASPRDRGQRETQYF.

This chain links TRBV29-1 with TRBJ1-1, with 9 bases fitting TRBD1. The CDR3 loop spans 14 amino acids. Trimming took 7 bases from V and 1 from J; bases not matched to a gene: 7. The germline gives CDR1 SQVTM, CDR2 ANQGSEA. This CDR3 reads CSAPGQGPNTEAFF. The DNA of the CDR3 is TGCAGCGCCCCAGGACAGGGGCCGAACACTGAAGCTTTCTTT. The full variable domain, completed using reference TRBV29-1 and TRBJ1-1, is SAVISQKPSRDICQRGTSLTIQCQVDSQVTMMFWYRQQPGQSLTLIATANQGSEATYESGFVIDKFPISRPNLTFSTLTVSNMSPEDSSIYLCSAPGQGPNTEAFFGQGTRLTVV.

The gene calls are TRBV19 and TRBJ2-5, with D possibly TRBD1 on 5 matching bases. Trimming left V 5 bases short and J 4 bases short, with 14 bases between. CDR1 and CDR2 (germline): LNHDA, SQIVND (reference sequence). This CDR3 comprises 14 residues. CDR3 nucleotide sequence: TGTGCCAGTAGTCGAAGGGGAATTCGAGAGACCCAGTACTTC. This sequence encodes CASSRRGIRETQYF.

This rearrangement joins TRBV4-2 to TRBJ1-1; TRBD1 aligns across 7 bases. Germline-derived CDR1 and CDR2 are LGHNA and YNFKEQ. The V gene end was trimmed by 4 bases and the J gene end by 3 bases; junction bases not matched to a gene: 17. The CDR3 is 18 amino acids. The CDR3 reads CASSRSSGQLFADTEAFF. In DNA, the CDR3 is TGTGCCAGCAGCCGCTCCTCGGGACAGTTGTTTGCTGACACTGAAGCTTTCTTT.

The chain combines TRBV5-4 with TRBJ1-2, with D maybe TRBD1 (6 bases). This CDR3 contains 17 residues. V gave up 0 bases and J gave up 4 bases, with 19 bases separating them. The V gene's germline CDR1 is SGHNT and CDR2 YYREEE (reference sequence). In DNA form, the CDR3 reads TGTGCCAGCAGCTTGGGCTCACCGTACAGGGAGATCTATGGCTACACCTTC. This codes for CASSLGSPYREIYGYTF.

This CDR3 is CASSSRTGFVSKNIQYF. The CDR3 coding sequence is TGTGCCAGCAGTTCAAGAACAGGGTTTGTTTCCAAAAACATTCAGTACTTC. The chain joins TRBV27 to TRBJ2-4; the D gene is possibly TRBD1 (6 bases). V was pared by 4 bases and J by 2 bases, with 18 bases between. CDR1 and CDR2 (germline): MNHEY, SMNVEV (reference sequence). The CDR3 spans 17 residues.

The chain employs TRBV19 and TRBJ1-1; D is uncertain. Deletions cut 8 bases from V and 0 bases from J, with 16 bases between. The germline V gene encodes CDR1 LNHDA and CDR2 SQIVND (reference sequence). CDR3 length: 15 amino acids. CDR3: CASEETGHLNTEAFF. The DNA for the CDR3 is TGTGCCAGTGAAGAGACGGGTCACTTGAACACTGAAGCTTTCTTT.

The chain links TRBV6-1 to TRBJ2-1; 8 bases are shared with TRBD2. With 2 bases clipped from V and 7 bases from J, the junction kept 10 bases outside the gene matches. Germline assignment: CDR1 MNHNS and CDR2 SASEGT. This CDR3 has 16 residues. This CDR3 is CASSERREDPWNEQFF. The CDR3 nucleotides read TGTGCCAGCAGTGAAAGGCGGGAGGACCCTTGGAATGAGCAGTTCTTC.

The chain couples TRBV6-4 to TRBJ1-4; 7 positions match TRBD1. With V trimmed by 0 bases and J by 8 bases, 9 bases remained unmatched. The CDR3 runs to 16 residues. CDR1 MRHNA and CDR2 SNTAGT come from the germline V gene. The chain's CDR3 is CASSDSGGGGVEKLFF. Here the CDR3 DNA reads TGTGCCAGCAGTGACTCAGGGGGCGGCGGTGTAGAAAAACTGTTTTTT.

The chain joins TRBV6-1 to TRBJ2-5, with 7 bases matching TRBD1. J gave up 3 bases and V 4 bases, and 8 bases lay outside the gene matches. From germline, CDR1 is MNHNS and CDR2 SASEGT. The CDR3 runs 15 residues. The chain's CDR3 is CASSVQGWGKETQYF. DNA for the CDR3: TGTGCCAGCAGTGTACAGGGGTGGGGAAAAGAGACCCAGTACTTC.

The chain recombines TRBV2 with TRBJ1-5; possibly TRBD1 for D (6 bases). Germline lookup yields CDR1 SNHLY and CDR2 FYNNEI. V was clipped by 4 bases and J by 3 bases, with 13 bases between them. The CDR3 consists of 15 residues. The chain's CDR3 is CASSAQTGYNQPQHF. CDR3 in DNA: TGTGCCAGCAGTGCCCAGACAGGTTACAATCAGCCCCAGCATTTT.

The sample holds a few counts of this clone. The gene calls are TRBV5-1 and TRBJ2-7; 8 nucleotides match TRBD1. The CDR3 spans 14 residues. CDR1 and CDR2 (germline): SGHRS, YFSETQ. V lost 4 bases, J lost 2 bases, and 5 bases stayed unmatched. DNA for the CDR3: TGCGCCAGCAGCGACACAGGGGGTACCTACGAGCAGTACTTC. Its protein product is CASSDTGGTYEQYF.

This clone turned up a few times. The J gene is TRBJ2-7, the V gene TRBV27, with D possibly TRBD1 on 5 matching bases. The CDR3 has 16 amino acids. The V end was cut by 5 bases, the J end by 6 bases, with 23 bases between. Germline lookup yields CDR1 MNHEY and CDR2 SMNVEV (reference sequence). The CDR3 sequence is CASSPTYQGYRSEQYF. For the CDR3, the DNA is TGTGCCAGCAGTCCAACATATCAGGGCTATCGGAGCGAGCAGTACTTC.

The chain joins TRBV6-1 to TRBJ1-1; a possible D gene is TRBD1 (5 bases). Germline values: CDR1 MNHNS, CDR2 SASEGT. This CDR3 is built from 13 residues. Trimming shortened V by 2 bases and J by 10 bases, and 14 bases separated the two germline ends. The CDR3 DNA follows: TGTGCCAGCAGTGAAACAGGAAACATCGGAGCTTTCTTT. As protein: CASSETGNIGAFF.

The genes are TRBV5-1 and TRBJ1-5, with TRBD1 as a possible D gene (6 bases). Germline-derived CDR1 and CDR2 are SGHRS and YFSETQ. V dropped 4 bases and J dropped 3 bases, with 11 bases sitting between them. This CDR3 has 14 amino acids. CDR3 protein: CASSTQGNNQPQHF. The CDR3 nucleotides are TGCGCCAGCAGCACACAGGGTAACAATCAGCCCCAGCATTTT.

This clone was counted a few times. CDR3 in amino acids: CASGRRPSYEQYF. The CDR3 DNA follows: TGTGCCAGCGGTCGGAGGCCCTCCTACGAGCAGTACTTC. The chain employs TRBV28 and TRBJ2-7; D may be TRBD2 (5 bases). This CDR3 has 13 residues. V shed 8 bases and J shed 0 bases, with 11 bases lying between them. The germline gives CDR1 MDHEN, CDR2 SYDVKM.

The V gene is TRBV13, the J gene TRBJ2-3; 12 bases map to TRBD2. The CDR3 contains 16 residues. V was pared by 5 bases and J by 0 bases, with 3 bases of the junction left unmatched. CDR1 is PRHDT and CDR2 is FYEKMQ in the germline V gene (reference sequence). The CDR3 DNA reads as TGTGCCAGCAGCCCAGGGACTAGCGGGAGCACAGATACGCAGTATTTT. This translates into CASSPGTSGSTDTQYF.

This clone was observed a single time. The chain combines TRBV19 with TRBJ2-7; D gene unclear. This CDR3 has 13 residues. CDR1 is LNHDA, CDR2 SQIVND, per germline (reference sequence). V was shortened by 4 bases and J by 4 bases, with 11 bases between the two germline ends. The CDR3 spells CASSTLTSYEQYF. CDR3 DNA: TGTGCCAGTAGTACCTTGACAAGTTACGAGCAGTACTTC.

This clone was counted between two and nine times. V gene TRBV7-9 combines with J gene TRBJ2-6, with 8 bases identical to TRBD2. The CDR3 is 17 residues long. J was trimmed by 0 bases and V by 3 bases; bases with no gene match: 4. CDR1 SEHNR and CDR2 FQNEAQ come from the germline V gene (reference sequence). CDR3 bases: TGTGCCAGCAGCTTTATACTAGCGGTCTCTGGGGCCAACGTCCTGACTTTC. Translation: CASSFILAVSGANVLTF.

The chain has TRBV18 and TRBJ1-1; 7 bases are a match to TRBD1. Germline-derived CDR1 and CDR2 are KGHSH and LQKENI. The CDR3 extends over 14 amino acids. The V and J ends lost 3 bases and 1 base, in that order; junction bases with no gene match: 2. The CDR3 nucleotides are TGTGCCAGCTCACCCGGGACAGCGAACACTGAAGCTTTCTTT. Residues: CASSPGTANTEAFF.

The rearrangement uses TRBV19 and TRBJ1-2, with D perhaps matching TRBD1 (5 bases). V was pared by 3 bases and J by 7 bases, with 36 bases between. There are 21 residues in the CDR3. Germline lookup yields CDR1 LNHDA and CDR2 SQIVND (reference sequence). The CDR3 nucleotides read TGTGCCAGTAGTATCATTCACCCACAAGGGGCTACTATGGCTACACCCGTTGGCTACACCTTC. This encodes CASSIIHPQGATMATPVGYTF.

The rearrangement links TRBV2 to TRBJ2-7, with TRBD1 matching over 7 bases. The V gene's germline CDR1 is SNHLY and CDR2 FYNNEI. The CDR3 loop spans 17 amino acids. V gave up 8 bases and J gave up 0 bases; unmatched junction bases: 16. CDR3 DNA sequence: TGTGCCAGCGAGCCGGGACAGCTACTCGTGAGCTCCTACGAGCAGTACTTC. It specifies CASEPGQLLVSSYEQYF. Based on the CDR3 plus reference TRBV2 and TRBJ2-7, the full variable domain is EPEVTQTPSHQVTQMGQEVILRCVPISNHLYFYWYRQILGQKVEFLVSFYNNEISEKSEIFDDQFSVERPDGSNFTLKIRSTKLEDSAMYFCASEPGQLLVSSYEQYFGPGTRLTVT.

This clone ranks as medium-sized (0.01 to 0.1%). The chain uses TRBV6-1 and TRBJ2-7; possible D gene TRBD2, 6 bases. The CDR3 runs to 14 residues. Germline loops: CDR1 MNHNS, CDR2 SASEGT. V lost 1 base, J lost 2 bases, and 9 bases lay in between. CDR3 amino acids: CASSEEEGPYEQYF. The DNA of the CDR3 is TGTGCCAGCAGTGAAGAGGAGGGACCCTACGAGCAGTACTTC.

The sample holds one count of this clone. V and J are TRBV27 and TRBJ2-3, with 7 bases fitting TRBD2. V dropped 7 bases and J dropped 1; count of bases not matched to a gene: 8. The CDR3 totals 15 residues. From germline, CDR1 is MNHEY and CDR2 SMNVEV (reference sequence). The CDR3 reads CASTSGTTGTDTQYF. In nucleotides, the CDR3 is TGTGCCAGCACCTCCGGGACTACCGGCACAGATACGCAGTATTTT.

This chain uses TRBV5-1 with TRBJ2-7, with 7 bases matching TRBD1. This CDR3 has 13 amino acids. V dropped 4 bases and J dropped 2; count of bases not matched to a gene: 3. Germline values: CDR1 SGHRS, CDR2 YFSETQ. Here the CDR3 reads CASSRDSAYEQYF. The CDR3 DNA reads TGCGCCAGCAGCAGGGACAGTGCCTACGAGCAGTACTTC.

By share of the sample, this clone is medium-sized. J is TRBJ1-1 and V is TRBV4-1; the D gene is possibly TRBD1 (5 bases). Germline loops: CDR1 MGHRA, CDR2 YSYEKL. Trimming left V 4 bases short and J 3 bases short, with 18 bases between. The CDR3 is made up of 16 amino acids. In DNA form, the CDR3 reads TGCGCCAGCAGCCCTGGGCCGGGGGATGTTGACACTGAAGCTTTCTTT. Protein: CASSPGPGDVDTEAFF.

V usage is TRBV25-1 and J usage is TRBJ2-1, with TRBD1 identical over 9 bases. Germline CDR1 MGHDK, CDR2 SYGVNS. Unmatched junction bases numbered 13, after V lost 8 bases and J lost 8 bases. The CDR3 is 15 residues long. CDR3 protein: CASALRQGGSDEQFF. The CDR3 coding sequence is TGTGCCAGCGCCCTAAGACAGGGGGGTTCCGATGAGCAGTTCTTC. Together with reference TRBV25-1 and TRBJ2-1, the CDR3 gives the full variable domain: EADIYQTPRYLVIGTGKKITLECSQTMGHDKMYWYQQDPGMELHLIHYSYGVNSTEKGDLSSESTVSRIRTEHFPLTLESARPSHTSQYLCASALRQGGSDEQFFGPGTRLTVL.

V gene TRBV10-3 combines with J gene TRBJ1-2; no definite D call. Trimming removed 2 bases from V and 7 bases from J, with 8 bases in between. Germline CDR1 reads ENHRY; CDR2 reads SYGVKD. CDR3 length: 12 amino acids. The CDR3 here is CAISEESGGYTF. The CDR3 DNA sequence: TGTGCCATCAGTGAGGAATCGGGTGGCTACACCTTC.

The CDR3 DNA sequence: TGTGCCAGCAGCTTGACTGTAGCGGGAGGGCCTCGGGATGAGCAGTTCTTC. It codes for CASSLTVAGGPRDEQFF. The genes are TRBV5-4 and TRBJ2-1; the match to TRBD2 covers 11 bases. This CDR3 is 17 amino acids long. Germline assignment: CDR1 SGHNT and CDR2 YYREEE (reference sequence). With V trimmed by 1 base and J by 8 bases, 11 bases remained unmatched.

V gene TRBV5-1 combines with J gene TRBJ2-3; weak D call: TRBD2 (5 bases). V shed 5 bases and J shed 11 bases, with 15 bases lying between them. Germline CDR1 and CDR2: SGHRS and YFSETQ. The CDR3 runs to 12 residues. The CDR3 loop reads CASSKGPGVQYF. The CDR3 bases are TGCGCCAGCAGTAAAGGACCCGGGGTGCAGTATTTT.